The 25 T cell receptor beta chains below come from one sample, sequenced in a study of CD8 T cells in Susac syndrome. RNA amounts of roughly 0.45 to 1 ug underwent reverse transcription with random hexamers. Each CDR3 protein is one row after TCRdb ran MiXCR on the immunoSEQ multiplex PCR reads. Here the sample spans tens of thousands of distinct CDR3 sequences, roughly nine tenths being singletons. Sequenced sample: CD8+ T cells from PBMCs. The receptor source for this set is a human donor with multiple sclerosis.

This clonotype turned up a few times. The V gene is TRBV11-1, the J gene TRBJ2-7, with a weak D call TRBD2 (6 bases). Germline V gene lookup returns CDR1 SGHAT and CDR2 FQDESV (reference sequence). The V end was cut by 3 bases, the J end by 3 bases, with 12 bases between. The CDR3 consists of 14 residues. CDR3 sequence: CASSFSGGSYEQYF. The CDR3 coding sequence is TGTGCCAGCAGCTTTAGCGGCGGTAGCTACGAGCAGTACTTC.

The chain has TRBV7-3 and TRBJ2-3, with TRBD2 matching 8 bases. From germline, CDR1 is SGHTA and CDR2 FQGTGA. This CDR3 spans 14 amino acids. Trimming removed 5 bases from V and 6 bases from J; junction bases left unmatched: 7. CDR3 sequence: CASSQNPGGDTQYF. The CDR3 DNA reads TGTGCCAGCAGCCAAAACCCGGGAGGGGATACGCAGTATTTT.

The rearrangement uses TRBV25-1 and TRBJ2-1, with D maybe TRBD1 (6 bases). Trimming removed 3 bases at V and 5 bases at J, with 20 bases between. The CDR3 loop spans 17 amino acids. Germline V CDR1 and CDR2: MGHDK, SYGVNS. In DNA form, the CDR3 reads TGTGCCAGCAGTGACCGTCCCGACAGGCGCGAAGACAATGAGCAGTTCTTC. This encodes CASSDRPDRREDNEQFF.

The chain joins TRBV3-1 to TRBJ2-1, with D possibly being TRBD1 or TRBD2 (6 bases each). Germline lookup yields CDR1 LGHDT and CDR2 YNNKEL (reference sequence). Between the trimmed V and J ends, which lost 1 base and 8 bases, there was a span of 12 bases. This CDR3 is built from 14 residues. CDR3 DNA: TGTGCCAGCAGCCAAGTTACGGGGGCGGATGAGCAGTTCTTC. Translated, it gives CASSQVTGADEQFF.

The chain is built from TRBV7-9 and TRBJ1-1; possibly TRBD1 for D (5 bases). The CDR3 is 15 residues long. Germline loops: CDR1 SEHNR, CDR2 FQNEAQ (reference sequence). V lost 4 bases and J 0 bases, leaving 12 bases between the germline ends. The CDR3 coding sequence is TGTGCCAGCAGCTGGGGACCGGGGGTGAACACTGAAGCTTTCTTT. Translating gives CASSWGPGVNTEAFF.

The gene calls are TRBV6-5 and TRBJ2-1; D uncertain. V was shortened by 0 bases and J by 5 bases, with 5 bases between the two germline ends. CDR1 MNHEY and CDR2 SVGAGI come from the germline V gene. CDR3 length: 13 amino acids. The CDR3 DNA follows: TGTGCCAGCAGTTACTCTGGGGACAATGAGCAGTTCTTC. The encoded protein is CASSYSGDNEQFF.

V gene TRBV12-3 or TRBV12-4 combines with J gene TRBJ1-5; TRBD1 aligns across 7 bases. This CDR3 is 13 amino acids long. Trimming removed 8 bases from V and 4 bases from J; junction bases left unmatched: 5. CDR3 coding DNA: TGTGCCAGCGGGATGACAGGGAATCAGCCCCAGCATTTT. Protein: CASGMTGNQPQHF.

This chain links TRBV30 with TRBJ1-1, with D tentatively TRBD1 (5 bases). With 0 bases removed from V and 7 bases from J, the gap between germline ends came to 12 bases. CDR3 length: 13 residues. Germline V gene sequence: CDR1 GTSNPN, CDR2 SVGIG (reference sequence). In DNA, the CDR3 is TGTGCCTGGAGTGTTTGGGACGGGCGTGAAGCTTTCTTT. Amino acid sequence: CAWSVWDGREAFF.

This clonotype was counted a single time. The chain couples TRBV6-6 to TRBJ1-5; D ambiguous. This CDR3 has 12 residues. The germline V gene has CDR1 MNHNY and CDR2 SVGAGI (reference sequence). Trimming cost V 2 bases and J 10 bases, with 9 bases left between them. The CDR3 bases are TGTGCCAGCAGTTACGGGCTGGGACCCCAGCATTTT. This translates into CASSYGLGPQHF.

V gene TRBV9 combines with J gene TRBJ2-5; the D call may be TRBD1 or TRBD2 (5 bases each). The CDR3 has 12 amino acids. CDR1 and CDR2 from the germline V gene are SGDLS and YYNGEE. The V and J ends lost 8 bases and 1 base respectively, with 9 bases between them. The CDR3 loop is CASGGSQETQYF. CDR3 in DNA: TGTGCCAGTGGGGGTAGCCAAGAGACCCAGTACTTC.

The chain is built from TRBV9 and TRBJ1-6, with D perhaps TRBD1 (6 bases). The germline V gene encodes CDR1 SGDLS and CDR2 YYNGEE. The germline V and J ends were trimmed by 3 bases and 10 bases, with 14 bases remaining between them. The CDR3 contains 14 residues. CDR3 sequence (DNA): TGTGCCAGCAGCGGTACAGGGAAGGGCTCACCCCTCCACTTT. Protein product: CASSGTGKGSPLHF. Looking up the rest from reference TRBV9 and TRBJ1-6 gives the full variable domain: DSGVTQTPKHLITATGQRVTLRCSPRSGDLSVYWYQQSLDQGLQFLIQYYNGEERAKGNILERFSAQQFPDLHSELNLSSLELGDSALYFCASSGTGKGSPLHFGNGTRLTVT.

This chain uses TRBV20-1 with TRBJ1-1; TRBD1 matches at 7 bases. This CDR3 is built from 13 residues. V shed 5 bases, J shed 0 bases, and the junction held 3 bases outside the gene matches. The germline CDR1 and CDR2 sequences are DFQATT and SNEGSKA (reference sequence). CDR3 residues: CSAPDRLNTEAFF. The CDR3 DNA reads as TGCAGTGCTCCGGACAGGTTGAACACTGAAGCTTTCTTT.

This rearrangement joins TRBV5-1 to TRBJ2-7; 7 bases match TRBD1. CDR1 SGHRS and CDR2 YFSETQ come from the germline V gene. This CDR3 is built from 15 residues. The J segment lost 1 base and the V segment lost 2 bases, leaving 6 bases of the junction unmatched. The CDR3 region has the DNA TGCGCCAGCAGCTTCATAGGGGGCAGTTCCTACGAGCAGTACTTC. Protein sequence: CASSFIGGSSYEQYF. Complete variable domain (other parts from reference TRBV5-1 and TRBJ2-7): KAGVTQTPRYLIKTRGQQVTLSCSPISGHRSVSWYQQTPGQGLQFLFEYFSETQRNKGNFPGRFSGRQFSNSRSEMNVSTLELGDSALYLCASSFIGGSSYEQYFGPGTRLTVT.

This clonotype was counted only a few times. V is TRBV5-1 and J is TRBJ2-1; D not resolved. The germline V gene has CDR1 SGHRS and CDR2 YFSETQ. The CDR3 has 14 residues. V was trimmed by 0 bases and J by 1 base, leaving 5 bases between them. The CDR3 sequence is CASSLALSYNEQFF. In DNA, the CDR3 is TGCGCCAGCAGCTTGGCCTTGTCCTACAATGAGCAGTTCTTC.

This clonotype was seen only once. The chain employs TRBV6-5 and TRBJ2-6; D gene ambiguous. The CDR3 totals 15 residues. Germline V gives CDR1 MNHEY, CDR2 SVGAGI. Trimming left V 0 bases short and J 1 base short, with 4 bases between. CDR3 sequence reads: CASSYSPSGANVLTF. CDR3 DNA: TGTGCCAGCAGTTACTCCCCTTCTGGGGCCAACGTCCTGACTTTC.

The chain is built from TRBV28 and TRBJ2-7; 10 bases fit TRBD1. The germline CDR1 and CDR2 sequences are MDHEN and SYDVKM. This CDR3 is 15 amino acids long. Unmatched junction bases numbered 5, after V lost 3 bases and J lost 3 bases. Here the CDR3 reads CASSFLGTGVYEQYF. Here the CDR3 DNA reads TGTGCCAGCAGTTTCCTGGGGACAGGGGTCTACGAGCAGTACTTC.

The chain links TRBV20-1 to TRBJ2-5; 8 bases are shared with TRBD2. The CDR3 is 14 amino acids. CDR1 DFQATT and CDR2 SNEGSKA come from the germline V gene (reference sequence). V lost 1 base and J lost 4; bases outside the gene matches: 5. The chain's CDR3 is CSARAGLASETQYF. The CDR3, as DNA: TGCAGTGCTAGAGCTGGACTAGCATCAGAGACCCAGTACTTC.

This chain's CDR3 is CASTIGGVEATEAFF. For the CDR3, the DNA is TGTGCCAGCACCATAGGGGGGGTGGAGGCGACTGAAGCTTTCTTT. The chain recombines TRBV11-2 with TRBJ1-1; D perhaps matches TRBD1 (6 bases). Germline CDR1 is SGHAT and CDR2 is FQNNGV. The CDR3 spans 15 residues. V was trimmed by 7 bases and J by 5 bases, leaving 20 bases between them.

This sequence joins TRBV6-5 and TRBJ2-7; a possible D gene is TRBD2 (6 bases). Germline V gives CDR1 MNHEY, CDR2 SVGAGI. Deletions cut 0 bases from V and 4 bases from J, with 7 bases between. There are 13 residues in the CDR3. DNA of the CDR3: TGTGCCAGCAGTTACTCGGAGGGGTACGAGCAGTACTTC. Protein sequence: CASSYSEGYEQYF.

The rearrangement joins TRBV6-1 to TRBJ2-1, with D perhaps matching TRBD2 (6 bases). Germline V gene sequence: CDR1 MNHNS, CDR2 SASEGT. Trimming pared 5 bases from V and 0 bases from J, leaving 14 bases between. This CDR3 region has 16 residues. This CDR3 reads CASSPFAGYSYNEQFF. In DNA form, the CDR3 reads TGTGCCAGCAGTCCCTTTGCGGGATACTCCTACAATGAGCAGTTCTTC.

The V gene is TRBV3-1, the J gene TRBJ2-5, with D perhaps assigned TRBD1 or TRBD2 (7 bases each). The CDR3 is 16 amino acids. Germline CDR1 reads LGHDT; CDR2 reads YNNKEL (reference sequence). The V and J ends lost 4 bases and 1 base respectively, with 16 bases between them. CDR3 residues: CASSLLPGGAQETQYF. In DNA, the CDR3 is TGTGCCAGCAGCCTCCTACCAGGGGGGGCCCAAGAGACCCAGTACTTC.

The V and J genes are TRBV6-1 and TRBJ1-2, with D possibly TRBD1 on 6 matching bases. The germline V gene has CDR1 MNHNS and CDR2 SASEGT. The CDR3 runs to 13 residues. With 7 bases removed from V and 4 bases from J, the gap between germline ends came to 13 bases. The CDR3 is CASILGQPYGYTF. The CDR3 nucleotides read TGTGCCAGCATACTAGGACAGCCCTATGGCTACACCTTC.

The rearrangement uses TRBV7-6 and TRBJ1-6, with D unclear. The CDR3 consists of 13 residues. The V gene's germline CDR1 is SGHVS and CDR2 FNYEAQ. V gave up 5 bases and J gave up 7 bases, with 9 bases separating them. DNA of the CDR3: TGTGCCAGCAGCACTCATGCCAATTCACCCCTCCACTTT. Residues: CASSTHANSPLHF.

This rearrangement joins TRBV14 to TRBJ2-7; no reliable D call. With 0 bases removed from V and 7 bases from J, the gap between germline ends came to 7 bases. CDR1 is SGHDN, CDR2 FVKESK, per germline. The CDR3 extends over 12 amino acids. The CDR3 sequence is CASSQEWQEQYF. The CDR3 bases are TGTGCCAGCAGCCAAGAATGGCAGGAGCAGTACTTC.

This chain uses TRBV28 with TRBJ2-2, with 10 positions matching TRBD2. The J segment lost 4 bases and the V segment lost 5 bases, leaving 10 bases of the junction unmatched. The V gene's germline CDR1 is MDHEN and CDR2 SYDVKM. The CDR3 totals 17 residues. The CDR3 DNA follows: TGTGCCAGCAGTCCTTCGACTAGCGGGTTCCCCACCGGGGAGCTGTTTTTT. This codes for CASSPSTSGFPTGELFF.